These 29 T cell receptor beta chains share one sample of origin, sequenced in a study of cytomegalovirus exposure and HLA in healthy donors. PCR used 60 Vbeta primers and 13 Jbeta primers. Using immunoSEQ multiplex PCR, the repertoire was profiled, and TCRdb retains in-frame clones only, with some absent. The data hold about 130,000 clones, with around four fifths observed a single time. Specimen: PBMCs. These receptors were obtained from a boy between 10 and 17 years old in good health and CMV-seronegative.

The genes are TRBV7-6 and TRBJ2-1, with TRBD2 as a possible D gene (6 bases). This CDR3 has 15 amino acids. V gave up 6 bases and J gave up 8 bases, with 20 bases separating them. Per germline, CDR1 SGHVS and CDR2 FNYEAQ. The CDR3 nucleotides read TGTGCCAGCAGTTCTTACGGGACTGATTATGATGAGCAGTTCTTC. Its protein is CASSSYGTDYDEQFF. The variable domain in full, with the rest retrieved from reference TRBV7-6 and TRBJ2-1, is GAGVSQSPRYKVTKRGQDVALRCDPISGHVSLYWYRQALGQGPEFLTYFNYEAQQDKSGLPNDRFSAERPEGSISTLTIQRTEQRDSAMYRCASSSYGTDYDEQFFGPGTRLTVL.

The genes are TRBV5-1 and TRBJ1-1, with 7 bases lining up with TRBD1. The germline gives CDR1 SGHRS, CDR2 YFSETQ. Trimming at V came to 0 bases and at J to 1 base, leaving 0 bases not matched to a gene. The CDR3 consists of 14 residues. CDR3 nucleotide sequence: TGCGCCAGCAGCTTGGGGGACAGGAACACTGAAGCTTTCTTT. Encoded protein: CASSLGDRNTEAFF.

The chain uses TRBV27 and TRBJ2-1, with D maybe TRBD2 (6 bases). The germline gives CDR1 MNHEY, CDR2 SMNVEV (reference sequence). The CDR3 is 16 residues long. Trimming pared 5 bases from V and 2 bases from J, leaving 16 bases between. CDR3 loop: CASSTTAGTPYNEQFF. CDR3 sequence (DNA): TGTGCCAGCAGTACAACCGCCGGGACTCCCTACAATGAGCAGTTCTTC.

The chain links TRBV13 to TRBJ2-7, with D maybe TRBD2 (5 bases). Germline CDR1 PRHDT, CDR2 FYEKMQ (reference sequence). The CDR3 length is 15 residues. V was clipped by 3 bases and J by 6 bases, with 18 bases between them. The CDR3 nucleotides read TGTGCCAGCAGCTTGGGAACTAGTCCCGTCGGCGAGCAGTACTTC. The encoded protein is CASSLGTSPVGEQYF.

The rearrangement joins TRBV6-5 to TRBJ2-3; 8 bases match TRBD2. Trimming cost V 4 bases and J 2 bases; bases outside gene matches: 8. The CDR3 has 16 amino acids. Germline loops: CDR1 MNHEY, CDR2 SVGAGI. The DNA of the CDR3 is TGTGCCAGCAGTTCCCCGGGAGGGCTCTCCACAGATACGCAGTATTTT. Protein sequence: CASSSPGGLSTDTQYF.

The chain joins TRBV21-1 to TRBJ1-5. TRBV21-1 is assigned pseudogene status. This CDR3 contains 15 residues. CDR3 residues: CASSKGVGGNQPQHF. Here the CDR3 DNA reads TGTGCCAGCAGCAAAGGAGTTGGAGGCAATCAGCCCCAGCATTTT.

V is TRBV5-1 and J is TRBJ2-3, with 7 bases fitting TRBD2. The V gene end was trimmed by 0 bases and the J gene end by 5 bases; junction bases not matched to a gene: 9. This CDR3 contains 16 residues. CDR1 and CDR2 (germline): SGHRS, YFSETQ. Written as DNA, the CDR3 is TGCGCCAGCAGCTTGGGAGCGGGATCGGGTCGAGATACGCAGTATTTT. Amino acid sequence: CASSLGAGSGRDTQYF.

This clone was recorded only once. V and J are TRBV6-1 and TRBJ2-1; tentatively, D is TRBD2 (5 bases). Between the trimmed V and J ends, which lost 2 bases and 5 bases, there was a span of 10 bases. CDR1 MNHNS and CDR2 SASEGT come from the germline V gene. This CDR3 region has 14 residues. In DNA form, the CDR3 reads TGTGCCAGCAGTGAAAGTCCCGGGAACAATGAGCAGTTCTTC. Translating it yields CASSESPGNNEQFF.

The chain recombines TRBV6-5 with TRBJ1-1, with 7 nucleotides matching TRBD1. Germline V gene sequence: CDR1 MNHEY, CDR2 SVGAGI. The V gene end was trimmed by 6 bases and the J gene end by 7 bases; junction bases not matched to a gene: 8. CDR3 length equals 13 residues. The CDR3 region is CASRQTGEDEAFF. CDR3 DNA: TGTGCCAGCAGGCAAACAGGGGAGGATGAAGCTTTCTTT.

In its sample, this clone was seen once. The chain employs TRBV6-1 and TRBJ2-7, with no clear D. The CDR3 is 13 residues long. V gave up 10 bases and J gave up 3 bases, with 16 bases separating them. Germline V gene lookup returns CDR1 MNHNS and CDR2 SASEGT. CDR3 in DNA: TGTGCCACTTCGTGGCAGGCTCTCTACGAGCAGTACTTC. Protein: CATSWQALYEQYF.

The rearrangement joins TRBV5-4 to TRBJ1-2, with TRBD1 matching over 7 bases. The CDR3 contains 14 residues. Per the germline V gene, CDR1 is SGHNT and CDR2 is YYREEE (reference sequence). V gave up 4 bases and J gave up 4 bases; unmatched junction bases: 7. The CDR3 loop is CASSIDRVTYGYTF. For the CDR3, the DNA is TGTGCCAGCAGCATAGACAGGGTGACCTATGGCTACACCTTC.

This chain links TRBV27 with TRBJ1-2, with 10 bases aligning to TRBD1. Germline CDR1 reads MNHEY; CDR2 reads SMNVEV (reference sequence). V was clipped by 3 bases and J by 7 bases; unmatched bases: 8. The CDR3 is 15 amino acids. The CDR3 reads CASSFGDRGRFGYTF. CDR3 bases: TGTGCCAGCAGTTTTGGGGACAGGGGCCGCTTTGGCTACACCTTC.

The chain links TRBV11-1 to TRBJ2-2, with D hard to call. Germline assignment: CDR1 SGHAT and CDR2 FQDESV (reference sequence). CDR3 length: 14 residues. The ends were cut back, 2 bases at V and 3 bases at J, with 7 bases in the middle. CDR3 bases: TGTGCCAGCAGCTTATTGAGGTACACCGGGGAGCTGTTTTTT. It is translated as CASSLLRYTGELFF.

This chain joins TRBV6-1 and TRBJ1-2, with 8 bases identical to TRBD1. Germline V gives CDR1 MNHNS, CDR2 SASEGT. Trimming removed 8 bases from V and 8 bases from J; junction bases left unmatched: 7. The CDR3 totals 12 residues. CDR3 sequence (DNA): TGTGCCAGCGAAGGACAGGGTAGCGGCTACACCTTC. Protein product: CASEGQGSGYTF.

Here the CDR3 reads CASRTGTGISDAEAFF. Written as DNA, the CDR3 is TGTGCCAGCAGGACCGGGACAGGGATTTCCGACGCTGAAGCTTTCTTT. The genes are TRBV11-3 and TRBJ1-1, with 9 positions matching TRBD1. Per the germline V gene, CDR1 is SGHNT and CDR2 is YENEEA. The CDR3 is made up of 16 amino acids. The trim removed 6 bases at V and 6 bases at J, leaving 14 bases unmatched. Looking up the rest from reference TRBV11-3 and TRBJ1-1 gives the full variable domain: EAGVVQSPRYKIIEKKQPVAFWCNPISGHNTLYWYLQNLGQGPELLIRYENEEAVDDSQLPKDRFSAERLKGVDSTLKIQPAELGDSAVYLCASRTGTGISDAEAFFGQGTRLTVV.

The CDR3 is CASSGGLEPEQYF. As DNA, the CDR3 is TGTGCCAGCAGTGGTGGACTAGAACCCGAGCAGTACTTC. V and J are TRBV7-9 and TRBJ2-7, with 7 bases identical to TRBD2. V lost 6 bases to trimming and J lost 6 bases; unmatched junction nucleotides: 8. Germline V lookup: CDR1 SEHNR, CDR2 FQNEAQ (reference sequence). This CDR3 spans 13 amino acids. The whole variable domain, filled in from reference TRBV7-9 and TRBJ2-7, reads DTGVSQNPRHKITKRGQNVTFRCDPISEHNRLYWYRQTLGQGPEFLTYFQNEAQLEKSRLLSDRFSAERPKGSFSTLEIQRTEQGDSAMYLCASSGGLEPEQYFGPGTRLTVT.

The J gene is TRBJ2-1, the V gene TRBV30; 12 nucleotides line up with TRBD1. This CDR3 is built from 14 residues. Germline V gene lookup returns CDR1 GTSNPN and CDR2 SVGIG (reference sequence). Losses at the gene ends were 1 base for V and 8 bases for J; bases not matched to a gene: 3. CDR3 residues: CAWSAGTGGDEQFF. The CDR3 coding sequence is TGTGCCTGGAGTGCCGGGACAGGGGGCGATGAGCAGTTCTTC.

CDR3 protein: CASSFDRGRYGYTF. The CDR3 bases are TGTGCCAGCAGCTTTGACAGGGGGCGTTATGGCTACACCTTC. V usage is TRBV5-6 and J usage is TRBJ1-2, with 10 bases matching TRBD1. Per germline, CDR1 SGHDT and CDR2 YYEEEE. Losses at the gene ends were 2 bases for V and 5 bases for J; bases not matched to a gene: 3. This CDR3 is 14 amino acids long.

This sequence joins TRBV29-1 and TRBJ1-1, with D tentatively TRBD1 (5 bases). Trimming shortened V by 1 base and J by 4 bases, and 13 bases separated the two germline ends. Germline V gene lookup returns CDR1 SQVTM and CDR2 ANQGSEA. The CDR3 spans 14 residues. CDR3 sequence: CSVEGTGFITEAFF. As DNA, the CDR3 is TGCAGCGTTGAAGGAACAGGATTTATCACTGAAGCTTTCTTT.

The gene calls are TRBV4-1 and TRBJ2-6; D perhaps matches TRBD1 (5 bases). Germline V CDR1 and CDR2: MGHRA, YSYEKL. Deletions cut 3 bases from V and 1 base from J, with 13 bases between. The CDR3 extends over 17 amino acids. The CDR3 DNA reads TGCGCCAGCAGCCAGGATCCTTCAGGGTCTGGGGCCAACGTCCTGACTTTC. Protein sequence: CASSQDPSGSGANVLTF.

The gene calls are TRBV21-1 and TRBJ2-7; TRBD2 is taken as the D call from the table, unchecked against the DNA. TRBV21-1 is given as a pseudogene. The CDR3 covers 14 residues. The CDR3 DNA is TGTGCCAGCAGCAAACTAGCGGGAAACTACGAGCAGTACTTC. Protein sequence: CASSKLAGNYEQYF.

The rearrangement uses TRBV6-1 and TRBJ2-2; 10 nucleotides line up with TRBD2. The V gene end was trimmed by 6 bases and the J gene end by 8 bases; junction bases not matched to a gene: 3. The CDR3 spans 13 residues. The germline V gene has CDR1 MNHNS and CDR2 SASEGT. In DNA, the CDR3 is TGTGCCAGCAGGACTAGCGGGCCGGGGGAGCTGTTTTTT. The encoded protein is CASRTSGPGELFF.

This sequence joins TRBV11-2 and TRBJ1-2, with D perhaps TRBD1 (5 bases). Looked up from germline, CDR1 is SGHAT and CDR2 is FQNNGV. CDR3 length: 16 residues. V was pared by 5 bases and J by 0 bases, with 16 bases between. This CDR3 reads CASSAEGTLPNYGYTF. As DNA, the CDR3 is TGTGCCAGCAGCGCGGAAGGGACTCTTCCTAACTATGGCTACACCTTC.

This rearrangement joins TRBV5-4 to TRBJ2-1; tentative D call: TRBD2 (6 bases). CDR1 is SGHNT and CDR2 is YYREEE in the germline V gene (reference sequence). The ends were cut back, 2 bases at V and 7 bases at J, with 13 bases in the middle. The CDR3 has 14 residues. This chain's CDR3 is CASSFRGGRNEQFF. CDR3 coding DNA: TGTGCCAGCAGCTTCCGGGGAGGACGGAATGAGCAGTTCTTC.

This rearrangement joins TRBV30 to TRBJ1-2; D might be TRBD1 (6 bases). The CDR3 is 12 residues long. The germline V and J ends were trimmed by 4 bases and 3 bases, with 9 bases remaining between them. Per germline, CDR1 GTSNPN and CDR2 SVGIG (reference sequence). The CDR3 loop reads CAWTRGDYGYTF. The CDR3 DNA follows: TGTGCCTGGACCAGGGGAGACTATGGCTACACCTTC. Drawing the rest from reference TRBV30 and TRBJ1-2, the complete variable domain is SQTIHQWPATLVQPVGSPLSLECTVEGTSNPNLYWYRQAAGRGLQLLFYSVGIGQISSEVPQNLSASRPQDRQFILSSKKLLLSDSGFYLCAWTRGDYGYTFGSGTRLTVV.

V and J are TRBV29-1 and TRBJ2-6; 7 nucleotides agree with TRBD1. The J segment lost 1 base and the V segment lost 3 bases, leaving 15 bases of the junction unmatched. There are 19 residues in the CDR3. Per germline, CDR1 SQVTM and CDR2 ANQGSEA. CDR3 region: CSVEIDGTGVRSGANVLTF. In nucleotides, the CDR3 is TGCAGCGTTGAGATTGATGGCACAGGGGTTAGATCTGGGGCCAACGTCCTGACTTTC.

The chain couples TRBV5-1 to TRBJ2-2, with TRBD2 as a possible D gene (5 bases). Between the trimmed V and J ends, which lost 3 bases and 3 bases, there was a span of 9 bases. The CDR3 is 14 residues long. From germline, CDR1 is SGHRS and CDR2 YFSETQ. CDR3 sequence: CASSSSFDTGELFF. CDR3 DNA sequence: TGCGCCAGCAGCTCTAGCTTTGACACCGGGGAGCTGTTTTTT.

A single count supports this clone. The chain has TRBV19 and TRBJ1-1; D gene uncertain. The V and J ends lost 3 bases and 4 bases respectively, with 6 bases between them. Germline V gene lookup returns CDR1 LNHDA and CDR2 SQIVND (reference sequence). This CDR3 spans 12 amino acids. The CDR3 protein is CASSIHSTEAFF. CDR3 nucleotide sequence: TGTGCCAGTAGTATTCACTCCACTGAAGCTTTCTTT. Using reference TRBV19 and TRBJ1-1 for the parts outside the CDR3, the full variable domain is DGGITQSPKYLFRKEGQNVTLSCEQNLNHDAMYWYRQDPGQGLRLIYYSQIVNDFQKGDIAEGYSVSREKKESFPLTVTSAQKNPTAFYLCASSIHSTEAFFGQGTRLTVV.

This chain links TRBV5-1 with TRBJ2-6; TRBD2 is a possible D gene (6 bases). The V end was cut by 0 bases, the J end by 2 bases, with 6 bases between. CDR1 and CDR2 (germline): SGHRS, YFSETQ. This CDR3 comprises 15 residues. The CDR3 reads CASSLGGAGANVLTF. The DNA for the CDR3 is TGCGCCAGCAGCTTGGGGGGGGCTGGGGCCAACGTCCTGACTTTC.